A single sample gave rise to the 25 T cell receptor beta chains below, sequenced in a study of T-cell memory formation after mild COVID-19. One entry per CDR3 protein results from TCRdb running MiXCR on the 5' RACE reads. The data hold fewer than 450,000 distinct CDR3 sequences, with approximately 21% observed a single time. The sequenced material came from PBMCs or a T cell subset sorted from them (not recorded which). Receptors originate from an adult woman who had mild COVID-19 (a few samples of this study predate the infection). Cell type and time point are not known.

The chain combines TRBV24-1 with TRBJ2-7, with TRBD2 matching over 10 bases. Germline V lookup: CDR1 KGHDR, CDR2 SFDVKD. V gave up 2 bases and J gave up 5 bases; unmatched junction bases: 5. This CDR3 spans 15 amino acids. CDR3 coding DNA: TGTGCCACCAGTGATTCTAGCGGGAGTCGGCACGAGCAGTACTTC. Protein: CATSDSSGSRHEQYF.

The chain uses TRBV6-5 and TRBJ2-7, with unresolved D. Germline-derived CDR1 and CDR2 are MNHEY and SVGAGI. CDR3 length: 13 residues. V lost 6 bases and J 4 bases, leaving 13 bases between the germline ends. The DNA of the CDR3 is TGTGCCAGCAGCCGCACAACGATGTACGAGCAGTACTTC. The encoded protein is CASSRTTMYEQYF.

This clonotype was recorded a few times. The V gene is TRBV24-1, the J gene TRBJ2-3, with 10 positions matching TRBD1. This CDR3 contains 16 residues. V was clipped by 3 bases and J by 3 bases; unmatched bases: 5. Germline loops: CDR1 KGHDR, CDR2 SFDVKD. The CDR3 loop is CATSDPGTGATDTQYF. DNA for the CDR3: TGTGCCACCAGTGATCCCGGGACAGGGGCTACAGATACGCAGTATTTT.

This clonotype was seen only a few times. V and J are TRBV7-2 and TRBJ2-1; D uncertain. V dropped 5 bases and J dropped 2 bases, with 7 bases sitting between them. Per the germline V gene, CDR1 is SGHTA and CDR2 is FQGNSA. The length of the CDR3 is 13 residues. CDR3 nucleotides: TGTGCCAGCAGCGCCGAGACCTACAATGAGCAGTTCTTC. Translating gives CASSAETYNEQFF.

This clonotype was detected a few times. The rearrangement links TRBV21-1 to TRBJ1-5. TRBV21-1 is listed as a pseudogene. The CDR3 totals 16 residues. DNA of the CDR3: TGTGCCAGCAGCAAACGGAACCCAGACAGCAATCAGCCCCAGCATTTT. Residues: CASSKRNPDSNQPQHF.

This clonotype was seen a handful of times. The J gene is TRBJ1-5, the V gene TRBV6-1, with 9 positions matching TRBD1. Per the germline V gene, CDR1 is MNHNS and CDR2 is SASEGT. The CDR3 has 16 residues. J was trimmed by 2 bases and V by 2 bases; bases with no gene match: 4. The CDR3 DNA sequence: TGTGCCAGCAGTGAAAGGAGGACAGGGGGCAATCAGCCCCAGCATTTT. Protein: CASSERRTGGNQPQHF.

This sequence joins TRBV28 and TRBJ2-5, with TRBD1 as a possible D gene (6 bases). V lost 4 bases to trimming and J lost 5 bases, with 17 bases between them. Germline CDR1 MDHEN, CDR2 SYDVKM. The CDR3 is 15 amino acids. This CDR3 reads CASSSRGPRWETQYF. CDR3 nucleotides: TGTGCCAGCAGTTCCAGGGGACCGCGATGGGAGACCCAGTACTTC. The whole variable domain, filled in from reference TRBV28 and TRBJ2-5, reads DVKVTQSSRYLVKRTGEKVFLECVQDMDHENMFWYRQDPGLGLRLIYFSYDVKMKEKGDIPEGYSVSREKKERFSLILESASTNQTSMYLCASSSRGPRWETQYFGPGTRLLVL.

The chain joins TRBV15 to TRBJ2-7, with D possibly TRBD1 on 5 matching bases. V was trimmed by 1 base and J by 2 bases, leaving 6 bases between them. Per the germline V gene, CDR1 is LNHNV and CDR2 is YYDKDF (reference sequence). The CDR3 is 13 amino acids. CDR3 amino acids: CATSRADTYEQYF. The CDR3 bases are TGTGCCACCAGCAGAGCGGACACCTACGAGCAGTACTTC. Looking up the rest from reference TRBV15 and TRBJ2-7 gives the full variable domain: DAMVIQNPRYQVTQFGKPVTLSCSQTLNHNVMYWYQQKSSQAPKLLFHYYDKDFNNEADTPDNFQSRRPNTSFCFLDIRSPGLGDTAMYLCATSRADTYEQYFGPGTRLTVT.

CDR3 sequence reads: CSAGSPDRMNTEAFF. CDR3 DNA: TGCAGTGCGGGAAGCCCGGACAGGATGAACACTGAAGCTTTCTTT. This chain connects TRBV20-1 to TRBJ1-1, with TRBD1 matching over 7 bases. CDR1 is DFQATT, CDR2 SNEGSKA, per germline (reference sequence). The ends lost 6 bases at V and 0 bases at J; junction bases unmatched: 10. The CDR3 length is 15 residues.

The chain carries TRBV7-2 and TRBJ1-3; D unclear. Germline CDR1 is SGHTA and CDR2 is FQGNSA. V dropped 3 bases and J dropped 0 bases, with 9 bases sitting between them. The CDR3 is 15 amino acids. The CDR3 bases are TGTGCCAGCAGCTTGAGAGAGGTCTCTGGAAACACCATATATTTT. It translates to CASSLREVSGNTIYF.

This clonotype was observed a handful of times. The CDR3 protein is CASSQPGQETQYF. DNA for the CDR3: TGTGCCAGCAGCCAGCCAGGGCAAGAGACCCAGTACTTC. V and J are TRBV7-9 and TRBJ2-5; possibly TRBD1 for D (5 bases). This CDR3 comprises 13 residues. V dropped 5 bases and J dropped 2 bases, with 9 bases sitting between them. Germline loops: CDR1 SEHNR, CDR2 FQNEAQ (reference sequence).

This clonotype was detected ten times or more. The V and J genes are TRBV7-2 and TRBJ2-7; 9 bases align to TRBD1. The CDR3 loop spans 14 amino acids. From germline, CDR1 is SGHTA and CDR2 FQGNSA. The trim removed 5 bases at V and 3 bases at J, leaving 5 bases unmatched. The CDR3 DNA sequence: TGTGCCAGCAGCGTAGGACAGGGGTTCTACGAGCAGTACTTC. Protein sequence: CASSVGQGFYEQYF.

This chain links TRBV19 with TRBJ2-7; TRBD2 might be the D (5 bases). Germline assignment: CDR1 LNHDA and CDR2 SQIVND (reference sequence). The CDR3 is made up of 15 amino acids. V was clipped by 5 bases and J by 0 bases, with 14 bases between them. The CDR3 DNA is TGTGCCAGTAGTGCCGGAGCGGCTAGCTCCTACGAGCAGTACTTC. Residues: CASSAGAASSYEQYF.

This clonotype was seen at least ten times. The V gene is TRBV7-9, the J gene TRBJ2-7, with D uncertain. V gave up 1 base and J gave up 2 bases, with 9 bases separating them. Germline loops: CDR1 SEHNR, CDR2 FQNEAQ (reference sequence). The CDR3 is 14 residues long. CDR3 DNA sequence: TGTGCCAGCAGCTTAGTGGGCGGTCCCTACGAGCAGTACTTC. Translated: CASSLVGGPYEQYF.

V gene TRBV20-1 combines with J gene TRBJ2-5, with TRBD1 matching over 8 bases. This CDR3 is built from 16 residues. The J segment lost 4 bases and the V segment lost 5 bases, leaving 15 bases of the junction unmatched. Germline loops: CDR1 DFQATT, CDR2 SNEGSKA (reference sequence). The DNA of the CDR3 is TGCAGTGCTCGGACTTCAGAATTCACAGGGGGAGAGACCCAGTACTTC. Protein sequence: CSARTSEFTGGETQYF.

The chain combines TRBV29-1 with TRBJ1-5; weak D call: TRBD1 (6 bases). Germline V gives CDR1 SQVTM, CDR2 ANQGSEA. V was shortened by 5 bases and J by 4 bases, with 12 bases between the two germline ends. The CDR3 extends over 13 amino acids. DNA of the CDR3: TGCAGCGTTCGGGACAACATAAATCAGCCCCAGCATTTT. It yields the protein CSVRDNINQPQHF. Based on the CDR3 plus reference TRBV29-1 and TRBJ1-5, the full variable domain is SAVISQKPSRDICQRGTSLTIQCQVDSQVTMMFWYRQQPGQSLTLIATANQGSEATYESGFVIDKFPISRPNLTFSTLTVSNMSPEDSSIYLCSVRDNINQPQHFGDGTRLSIL.

The rearrangement uses TRBV30 and TRBJ2-1; 9 positions match TRBD2. CDR3 length: 16 amino acids. V was pared by 3 bases and J by 1 base, with 7 bases of the junction left unmatched. CDR1 is GTSNPN, CDR2 SVGIG, per germline (reference sequence). This CDR3 reads CAWSSGGGESYNEQFF. The CDR3 DNA follows: TGTGCCTGGAGCTCGGGCGGGGGGGAGTCCTACAATGAGCAGTTCTTC. Variable domain in full (rest from reference TRBV30 and TRBJ2-1): SQTIHQWPATLVQPVGSPLSLECTVEGTSNPNLYWYRQAAGRGLQLLFYSVGIGQISSEVPQNLSASRPQDRQFILSSKKLLLSDSGFYLCAWSSGGGESYNEQFFGPGTRLTVL.

The DNA of the CDR3 is TGTGCCAGCAGAGCGGGGAAGGGGGAGACCCAGTACTTC. It codes for CASRAGKGETQYF. The gene calls are TRBV19 and TRBJ2-5, with 7 bases identical to TRBD2. The CDR3 is 13 residues long. The V gene end was trimmed by 9 bases and the J gene end by 5 bases; junction bases not matched to a gene: 9. The germline CDR1 and CDR2 sequences are LNHDA and SQIVND (reference sequence).

The table lists this clonotype with a few counts. The rearrangement uses TRBV19 and TRBJ2-5; possibly TRBD1 for D (5 bases). Germline V gene lookup returns CDR1 LNHDA and CDR2 SQIVND (reference sequence). The CDR3 sequence is 13 residues long. The V gene lost 6 bases and the J gene lost 1 base, with 9 bases spanning the gap. CDR3 in DNA: TGTGCCAGTAGAGACAGATTCCAAGAGACCCAGTACTTC. This encodes CASRDRFQETQYF.

This chain connects TRBV7-2 to TRBJ1-5; D not resolved. Germline values: CDR1 SGHTA, CDR2 FQGNSA. V was clipped by 2 bases and J by 0 bases, with 11 bases between them. The CDR3 runs to 16 residues. The CDR3 sequence: CASSLYSEYSNQPQHF. The CDR3 coding sequence is TGTGCCAGCAGCTTATACTCAGAATATAGCAATCAGCCCCAGCATTTT.

V is TRBV6-5 and J is TRBJ1-1; no firm D call. CDR3 length equals 13 residues. Trimming removed 6 bases at V and 4 bases at J, with 12 bases between. Per the germline V gene, CDR1 is MNHEY and CDR2 is SVGAGI. CDR3 protein: CASSMGPTTEAFF. The CDR3 DNA reads as TGTGCCAGCAGCATGGGTCCAACCACTGAAGCTTTCTTT.

This clonotype has a handful of counts. CDR3 sequence (DNA): TGCGCCAGCAGCGGGATTTTGGGAATATCGTCCAACGTCCTGACTTTC. This encodes CASSGILGISSNVLTF. The chain couples TRBV5-1 to TRBJ2-6; D unresolved. CDR1 SGHRS and CDR2 YFSETQ come from the germline V gene. Trimming removed 4 bases at V and 8 bases at J, with 19 bases between. The CDR3 covers 16 residues.

In its sample, this clonotype was seen a few times. The chain links TRBV7-2 to TRBJ2-5; TRBD2 agrees at 11 bases. J gave up 2 bases and V 1 base, and 3 bases lay outside the gene matches. The CDR3 spans 16 residues. Looked up from germline, CDR1 is SGHTA and CDR2 is FQGNSA. CDR3 coding DNA: TGTGCCAGCAGCTTAGGGGCTAGCGGGGGGCAAGAGACCCAGTACTTC. Its protein product is CASSLGASGGQETQYF.

In its sample, this clonotype was seen many times. The chain employs TRBV27 and TRBJ2-3, with 13 bases lining up with TRBD2. The V and J ends lost 6 bases and 4 bases, in that order; junction bases with no gene match: 10. The CDR3 is made up of 17 amino acids. The germline V gene has CDR1 MNHEY and CDR2 SMNVEV (reference sequence). The chain's CDR3 is CASSRTSGSLFPDTQYF. Here the CDR3 DNA reads TGTGCCAGCAGCCGGACTAGCGGGAGTTTATTTCCAGATACGCAGTATTTT.

This clonotype was counted ten times or more. This sequence joins TRBV10-3 and TRBJ1-1; D might be TRBD1 (6 bases). Germline lookup yields CDR1 ENHRY and CDR2 SYGVKD. V lost 10 bases, J lost 5 bases, and 20 bases lay in between. CDR3 length equals 14 residues. The CDR3 here is CATLGTGIGTEAFF. DNA of the CDR3: TGTGCCACCCTAGGAACAGGGATAGGTACTGAAGCTTTCTTT.